Reported below is one T cell receptor beta chain. In the source study's methods: Estimates of nucleated cell counts were drawn from the amplification of reference gene primers. Sequencing was performed with immunoSEQ multiplex PCR; in TCRdb, only in-frame clones are kept and a portion is missing. For V, J and clone size, that table is used; D and trimming come from the DNA. The sample holds under 350,000 clones, around nine tenths seen once. The junction had 6 bases not matched to a gene; V was cut back by 7 bases and J by 5 bases. Germline V gene lookup returns CDR1 KGHDR and CDR2 SFDVKD. The CDR3 contains 15 residues. This sample is part of a study of blood T cell repertoires in COVID-19. Study background: Spain, Italy and the United States supplied samples that represented acute and convalescent COVID-19.

Participants came from some 23 US areas, aged roughly 18 to 95 years. Self-reported history from a screening survey and questionnaire set each donor's cohort. This TCR came from a woman aged 18-29 years who had recovered from COVID-19. The sample taken for sequencing was PBMCs or T cells enriched from blood (not recorded which). The gene calls are TRBV24-1 and TRBJ2-2, with 10 bases lining up with TRBD2. The CDR3 sequence: CATRSGRAPTGELFF. The CDR3 nucleotides are TGTGCCACCAGGAGCGGGAGGGCCCCGACCGGGGAGCTGTTTTTT.